This record concerns one TCR beta chain sequence. Germline-derived CDR1 and CDR2 are DFQATT and SNEGSKA (reference sequence). Trimming took 3 bases from V and 7 from J; bases not matched to a gene: 6. This CDR3 comprises 14 residues. The data are from a study of blood T cell repertoires in COVID-19. Background on the study: The origin of the acute and convalescent COVID-19 samples was the United States, Italy and Spain. PBMCs, B-cell-depleted T cells, or T cells provided the cDNA or gDNA that made up the material.

Per the original methods: Estimation of nucleated cell counts was performed using reference gene primer amplification. The table came from immunoSEQ multiplex PCR; TCRdb's copy has only in-frame clones and leaves some out. Clone size and V and J calls were adopted from that table, with D and trimming inferred from the DNA. The table includes roughly 100,000 clones, around 74% detected once. The source is a woman in her 70s with acute or convalescent COVID-19. Sequencing used peripheral blood. The J gene is TRBJ1-5, the V gene TRBV20-1, with 10 nucleotides matching TRBD1. The CDR3 loop is CSASRDRGGQPQHF. CDR3 coding DNA: TGCAGTGCTAGTCGGGACAGGGGTGGCCAGCCCCAGCATTTT.